This TCR beta chain was observed in a study of T cell responses to AZD1222 COVID-19 vaccine. The CDR3 extends over 16 amino acids. J was trimmed by 7 bases and V by 4 bases; bases with no gene match: 5. Germline V CDR1 and CDR2: SGHAT, FQNNGV. On this clone: Its antigen remains unknown.

This table comes from immunoSEQ multiplex PCR, and its TCRdb copy is limited to in-frame clones, with some not included. The table shows under 150,000 clones, with around 94% occurring only once. Findings of the study overall: Clonal diversity may have been underestimated, and the donors were mostly white British, with more females than males. Close to half of all spike-specific TCRs reportedly target regions of the variants that are unmutated.

Material: peripheral blood, obtained 28 days after the second AZD1222 dose. The chain couples TRBV11-2 to TRBJ2-2, with TRBD2 identical over 14 bases. The sequence came from an adult who received the AZD1222 COVID-19 vaccine. The CDR3 DNA follows: TGTGCCAGCAGCTCCAGACTAGCGGGAGGGAACGGGGAGCTGTTTTTT. Its translation is CASSSRLAGGNGELFF.